This TCR beta chain was identified in a study of T cells expressing NK-cell markers. Study-level background: In sorted CD3+CD56+NKG2C+, CD3+CD56+NKG2C- and CD3+CD56-NKG2C+ T cells, TCR beta repertoires were obtained. Just one sequenced donor of eight was HCMV-seronegative, while seven were seropositive.

In the case of this clonotype: Its antigen is undetermined.

The authors generated TCR beta cDNA through 5'RACE template switching with UMIs. TCRdb reprocessed the 5' RACE reads, keeping one entry per CDR3 protein, no DNA. Recorded for this sample: roughly 450,000 distinct CDR3 sequences. Study findings and constraints: There remained a lack of clarity about HCMV specificity of expanded NKG2C+ T cell clones.

The V gene's germline CDR1 is DFQATT and CDR2 SNEGSKA (reference sequence). This CDR3 is built from 14 residues. Sequencing used blood T cells: a sorted CD56 or NKG2C T cell subset, CD4+ or CD8+ T cells, or bulk PBMC T cells (not recorded which). The receptor was isolated from a woman between 45 and 60 years old in good health. This sequence joins TRBV20-1 and TRBJ2-1; TCRdb's assignment of TRBD1 cannot be checked, as there is no DNA. CDR3 region: CSAGEVGPKRYQFF.